The clone carrying this TCR beta chain has ten or more counts. Germline V gene data show CDR1 as DFQATT and CDR2 as SNEGSKA (reference sequence). This CDR3 has 16 amino acids. V was trimmed by 7 bases and J by 0 bases, leaving 16 bases between them. The record originates from a study of read filtering for tumor transcriptome and immune sequencing. From around 0.4 ug of RNA, a library with molecular barcoded alpha/delta and beta/gamma adaptors was made. TCRdb called the reads again in MiXCR, with one record for every CDR3 protein. This sample has some 25,000 distinct CDR3 sequences, with about 20% found just once.

Sample: a population of CD138-negative cells sorted from bone marrow. The sequence was collected from a donor over 35 with multiple myeloma. V is TRBV20-1 and J is TRBJ1-6, with a tentative D call TRBD1 (5 bases). The CDR3 DNA reads as TGCAGTGTTTACAGAGCTAGGGGCTCCTATAATTCACCCCTCCACTTT. Its protein is CSVYRARGSYNSPLHF.